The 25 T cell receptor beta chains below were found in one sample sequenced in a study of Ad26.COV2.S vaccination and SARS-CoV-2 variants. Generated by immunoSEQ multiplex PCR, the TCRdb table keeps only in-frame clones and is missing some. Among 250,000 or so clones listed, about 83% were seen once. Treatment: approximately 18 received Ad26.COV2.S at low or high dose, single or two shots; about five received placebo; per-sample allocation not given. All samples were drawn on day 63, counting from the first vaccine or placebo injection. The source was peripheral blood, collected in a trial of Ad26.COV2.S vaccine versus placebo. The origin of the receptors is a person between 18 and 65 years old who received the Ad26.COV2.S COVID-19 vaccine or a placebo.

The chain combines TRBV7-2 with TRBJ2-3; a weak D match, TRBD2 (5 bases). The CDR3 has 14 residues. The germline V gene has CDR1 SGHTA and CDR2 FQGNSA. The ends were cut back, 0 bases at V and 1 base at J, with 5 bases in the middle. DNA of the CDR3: TGTGCCAGCAGCTTAGCGGGAGGCACAGATACGCAGTATTTT. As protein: CASSLAGGTDTQYF.

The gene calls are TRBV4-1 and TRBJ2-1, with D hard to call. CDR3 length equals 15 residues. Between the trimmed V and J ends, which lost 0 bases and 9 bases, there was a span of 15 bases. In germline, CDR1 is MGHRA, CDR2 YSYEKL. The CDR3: CASSQDRTFPGEQFF. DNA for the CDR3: TGCGCCAGCAGCCAAGATAGAACCTTCCCAGGTGAGCAGTTCTTC.

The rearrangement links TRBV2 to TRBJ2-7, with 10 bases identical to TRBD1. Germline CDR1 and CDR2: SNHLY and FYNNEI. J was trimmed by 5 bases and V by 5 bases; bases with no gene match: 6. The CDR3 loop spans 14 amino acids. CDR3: CASSPGQGYDEQYF. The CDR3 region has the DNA TGTGCCAGCAGTCCGGGACAGGGGTATGACGAGCAGTACTTC.

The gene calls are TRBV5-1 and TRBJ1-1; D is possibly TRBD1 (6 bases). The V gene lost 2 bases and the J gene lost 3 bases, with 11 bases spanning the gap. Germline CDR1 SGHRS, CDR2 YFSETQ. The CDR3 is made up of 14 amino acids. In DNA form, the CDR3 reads TGCGCCAGCAGCTTCGGGGGCTTTGACACTGAAGCTTTCTTT. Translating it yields CASSFGGFDTEAFF.

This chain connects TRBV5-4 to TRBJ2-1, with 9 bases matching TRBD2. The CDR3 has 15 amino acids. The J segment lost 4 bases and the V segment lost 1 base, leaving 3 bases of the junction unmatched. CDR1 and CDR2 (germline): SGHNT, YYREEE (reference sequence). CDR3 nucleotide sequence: TGTGCCAGCAGCTTGCGGACTAGCGCATACAATGAGCAGTTCTTC. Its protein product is CASSLRTSAYNEQFF.

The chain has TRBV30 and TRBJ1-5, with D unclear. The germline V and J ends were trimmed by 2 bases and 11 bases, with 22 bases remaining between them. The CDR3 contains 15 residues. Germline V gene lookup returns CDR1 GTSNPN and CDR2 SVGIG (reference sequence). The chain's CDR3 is CAWSLRGGRSSSQHF. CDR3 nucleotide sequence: TGTGCCTGGAGTCTCCGGGGAGGGCGGAGTTCTTCCCAGCATTTT.

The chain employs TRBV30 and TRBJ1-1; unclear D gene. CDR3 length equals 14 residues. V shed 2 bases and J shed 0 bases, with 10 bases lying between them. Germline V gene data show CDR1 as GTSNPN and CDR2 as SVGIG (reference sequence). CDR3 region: CAWSSPAMNTEAFF. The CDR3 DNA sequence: TGTGCCTGGAGTAGCCCCGCGATGAACACTGAAGCTTTCTTT.

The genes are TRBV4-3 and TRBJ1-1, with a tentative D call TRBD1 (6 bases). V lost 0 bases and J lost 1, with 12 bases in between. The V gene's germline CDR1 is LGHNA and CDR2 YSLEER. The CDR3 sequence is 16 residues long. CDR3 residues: CASSQDGGGGNTEAFF. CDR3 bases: TGCGCCAGCAGCCAAGATGGGGGGGGCGGGAACACTGAAGCTTTCTTT.

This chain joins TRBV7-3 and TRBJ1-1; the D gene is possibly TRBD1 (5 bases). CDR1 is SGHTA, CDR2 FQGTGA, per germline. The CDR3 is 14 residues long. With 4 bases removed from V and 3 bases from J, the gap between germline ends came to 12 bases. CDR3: CASSSWGRDTEAFF. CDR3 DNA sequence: TGTGCCAGCAGCTCTTGGGGGAGGGACACTGAAGCTTTCTTT.

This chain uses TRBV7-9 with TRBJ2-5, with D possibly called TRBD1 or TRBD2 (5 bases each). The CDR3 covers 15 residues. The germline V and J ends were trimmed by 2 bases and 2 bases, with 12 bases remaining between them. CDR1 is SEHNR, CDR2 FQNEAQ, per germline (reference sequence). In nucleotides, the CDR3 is TGTGCCAGCAGCTTATATATCGGGGCGCAAGAGACCCAGTACTTC. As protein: CASSLYIGAQETQYF.

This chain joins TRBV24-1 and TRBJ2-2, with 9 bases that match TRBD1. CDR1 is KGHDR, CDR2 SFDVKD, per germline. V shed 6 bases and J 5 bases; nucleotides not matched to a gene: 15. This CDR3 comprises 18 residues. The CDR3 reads CATSRRLGGQGRTGELFF. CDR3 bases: TGTGCCACCAGTCGGCGTCTCGGAGGACAGGGGCGAACCGGGGAGCTGTTTTTT.

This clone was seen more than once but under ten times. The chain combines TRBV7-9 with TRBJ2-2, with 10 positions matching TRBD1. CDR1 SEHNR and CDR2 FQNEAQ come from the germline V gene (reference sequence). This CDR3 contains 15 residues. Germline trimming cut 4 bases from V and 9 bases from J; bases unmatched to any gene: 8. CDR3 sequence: CASSSSGTGDRELFF. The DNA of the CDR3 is TGTGCCAGCAGCTCCTCCGGGACAGGGGACCGGGAGCTGTTTTTT.

The CDR3: CASSLEWSGGAVSTDTQYF. CDR3 coding DNA: TGTGCCAGCAGCTTAGAGTGGAGCGGGGGGGCCGTCAGCACAGATACGCAGTATTTT. The chain carries TRBV7-9 and TRBJ2-3; 10 positions agree with TRBD2. Germline V gene sequence: CDR1 SEHNR, CDR2 FQNEAQ (reference sequence). This CDR3 region has 19 residues. The J segment lost 0 bases and the V segment lost 1 base, leaving 10 bases of the junction unmatched.

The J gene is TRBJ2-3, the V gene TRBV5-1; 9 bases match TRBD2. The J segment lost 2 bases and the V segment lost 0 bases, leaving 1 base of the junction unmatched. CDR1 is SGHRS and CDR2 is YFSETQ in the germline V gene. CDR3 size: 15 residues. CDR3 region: CASSLGTSDTDTQYF. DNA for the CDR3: TGCGCCAGCAGCTTGGGGACTAGCGACACAGATACGCAGTATTTT.

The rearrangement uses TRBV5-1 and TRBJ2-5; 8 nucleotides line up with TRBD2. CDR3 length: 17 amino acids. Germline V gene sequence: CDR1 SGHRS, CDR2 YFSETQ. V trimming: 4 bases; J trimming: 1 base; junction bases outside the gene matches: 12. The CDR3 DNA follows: TGCGCCAGCAGCCTAACCTTCTTAGCGGGATTCCAAGAGACCCAGTACTTC. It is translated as CASSLTFLAGFQETQYF.

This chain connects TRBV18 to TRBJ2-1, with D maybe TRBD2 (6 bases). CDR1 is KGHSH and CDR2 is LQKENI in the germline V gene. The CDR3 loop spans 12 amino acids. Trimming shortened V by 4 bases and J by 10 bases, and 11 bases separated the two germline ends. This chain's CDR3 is CASSLLAAEQFF. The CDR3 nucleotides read TGTGCCAGCTCACTCTTAGCGGCCGAGCAGTTCTTC.

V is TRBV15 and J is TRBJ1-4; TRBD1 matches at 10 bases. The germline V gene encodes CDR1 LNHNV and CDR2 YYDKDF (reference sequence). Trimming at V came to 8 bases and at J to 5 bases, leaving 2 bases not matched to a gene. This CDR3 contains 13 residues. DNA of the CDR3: TGTGCCACCGCGGGACAGGGGAATGAAAAACTGTTTTTT. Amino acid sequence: CATAGQGNEKLFF.

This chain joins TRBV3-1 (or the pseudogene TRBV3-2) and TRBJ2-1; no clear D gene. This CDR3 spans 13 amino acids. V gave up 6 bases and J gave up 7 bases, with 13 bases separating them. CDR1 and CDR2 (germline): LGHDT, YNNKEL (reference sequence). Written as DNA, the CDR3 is TGTGCCAGCAGTCCCCTTGCATTTAATGAGCAGTTCTTC. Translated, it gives CASSPLAFNEQFF.

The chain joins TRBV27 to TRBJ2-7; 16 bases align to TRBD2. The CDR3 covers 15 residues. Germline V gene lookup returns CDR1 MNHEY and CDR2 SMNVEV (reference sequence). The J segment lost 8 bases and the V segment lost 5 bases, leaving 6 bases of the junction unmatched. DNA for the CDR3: TGTGCCAGCAGTCCAGGGACTAGCGGGAGGGCAAAGCAGTACGTC. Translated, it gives CASSPGTSGRAKQYV.

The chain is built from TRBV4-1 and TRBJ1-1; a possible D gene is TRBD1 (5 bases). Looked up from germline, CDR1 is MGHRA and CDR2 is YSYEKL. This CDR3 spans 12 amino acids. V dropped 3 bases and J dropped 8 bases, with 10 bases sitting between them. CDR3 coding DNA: TGCGCCAGCAGCCATCGGAGACAGGAAGCTTTCTTT. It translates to CASSHRRQEAFF.

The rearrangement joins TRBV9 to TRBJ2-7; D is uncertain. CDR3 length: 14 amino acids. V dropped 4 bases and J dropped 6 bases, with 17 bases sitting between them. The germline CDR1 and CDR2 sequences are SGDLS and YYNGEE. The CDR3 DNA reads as TGTGCCAGCAGCCCTCTTTCCCAACTGGGCGAGCAGTACTTC. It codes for CASSPLSQLGEQYF.

The CDR3 reads CASSPTGSGRIFYEQYV. The CDR3 bases are TGTGCCAGCTCACCAACGGGCAGCGGGAGGATCTTCTACGAGCAGTACGTC. The rearrangement joins TRBV18 to TRBJ2-7, with 9 bases lining up with TRBD2. Germline values: CDR1 KGHSH, CDR2 LQKENI. This CDR3 is built from 17 residues. The V and J ends lost 2 bases and 3 bases, in that order; junction bases with no gene match: 11.

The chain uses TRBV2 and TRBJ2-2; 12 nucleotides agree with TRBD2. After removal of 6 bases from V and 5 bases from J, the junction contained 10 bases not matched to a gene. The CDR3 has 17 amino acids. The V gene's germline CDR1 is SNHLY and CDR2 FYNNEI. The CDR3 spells CASRPTSGRPGTGELFF. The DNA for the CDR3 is TGTGCCAGCAGACCGACTAGCGGGAGACCGGGGACCGGGGAGCTGTTTTTT.

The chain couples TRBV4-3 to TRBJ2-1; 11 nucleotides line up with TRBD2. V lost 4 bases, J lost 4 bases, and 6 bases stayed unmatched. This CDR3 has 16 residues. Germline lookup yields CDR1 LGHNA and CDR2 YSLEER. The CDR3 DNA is TGCGCCAGCAGCCCCCACGGGACTAGCGGTTACAATGAGCAGTTCTTC. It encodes CASSPHGTSGYNEQFF.

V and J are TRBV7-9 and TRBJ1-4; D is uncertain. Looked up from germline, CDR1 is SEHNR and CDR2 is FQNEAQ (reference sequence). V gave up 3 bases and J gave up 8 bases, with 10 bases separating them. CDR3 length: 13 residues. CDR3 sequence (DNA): TGTGCCAGCAGCTTGGACTTAGAGGAAAAACTGTTTTTT. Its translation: CASSLDLEEKLFF.